The 32 T cell receptor beta chains below were found in one sample sequenced in a study of siplizumab effects on memory and regulatory T cells. Profiled with immunoSEQ multiplex PCR; TCRdb holds only in-frame clones, not every one. The sample lists about 62,000 clones; around 80% were seen once. Sequencing was performed on memory CD4+ T cells sorted from blood. All receptors come from a human donor in good health.

The chain joins TRBV5-6 to TRBJ1-2; D remains ambiguous. V was clipped by 5 bases and J by 4 bases, with 15 bases between them. CDR3 length: 14 residues. The V gene's germline CDR1 is SGHDT and CDR2 YYEEEE. CDR3 sequence reads: CASRLRREPYGYTF. The DNA for the CDR3 is TGTGCCAGCAGGTTGAGGAGGGAACCCTATGGCTACACCTTC.

In its sample, this clone was seen once. The sample has other DNA sequences that encode this CDR3 too. The V and J genes are TRBV7-3 and TRBJ1-1, with 7 bases that match TRBD1. The germline CDR1 and CDR2 sequences are SGHTA and FQGTGA. The junction had 7 bases not matched to a gene; V was cut back by 5 bases and J by 1 base. This CDR3 is 15 amino acids long. The DNA for the CDR3 is TGTGCCAGCAGCCTACTCGGGACAGCGAACACTGAAGCTTTCTTT. This codes for CASSLLGTANTEAFF.

J is TRBJ1-1 and V is TRBV7-2; D is unresolved. The CDR3 covers 15 residues. Per germline, CDR1 SGHTA and CDR2 FQGNSA. V was trimmed by 1 base and J by 1 base, leaving 10 bases between them. In DNA, the CDR3 is TGTGCCAGCAGCTTAGTGCCCGTGAGGAACACTGAAGCTTTCTTT. Amino acids: CASSLVPVRNTEAFF.

The V gene is TRBV30, the J gene TRBJ1-2; 9 bases agree with TRBD1. Germline V gene lookup returns CDR1 GTSNPN and CDR2 SVGIG (reference sequence). V lost 4 bases to trimming and J lost 5 bases; unmatched junction nucleotides: 11. This CDR3 contains 15 residues. The CDR3 reads CAWISKQGAWYGYTF. The CDR3 DNA reads TGTGCCTGGATTTCAAAACAGGGGGCATGGTATGGCTACACCTTC. The variable domain in full, with the rest retrieved from reference TRBV30 and TRBJ1-2, is SQTIHQWPATLVQPVGSPLSLECTVEGTSNPNLYWYRQAAGRGLQLLFYSVGIGQISSEVPQNLSASRPQDRQFILSSKKLLLSDSGFYLCAWISKQGAWYGYTFGSGTRLTVV.

This clone was recorded once. The chain recombines TRBV7-9 with TRBJ2-3; D is undetermined. CDR1 is SEHNR, CDR2 FQNEAQ, per germline (reference sequence). With 3 bases removed from V and 5 bases from J, the gap between germline ends came to 12 bases. The length of the CDR3 is 14 residues. The CDR3 spells CASSFSDPRDTQYF. CDR3 in DNA: TGTGCCAGCAGCTTTTCGGATCCCCGAGATACGCAGTATTTT.

V gene TRBV2 combines with J gene TRBJ1-1; D perhaps matches TRBD1 (5 bases). V was clipped by 7 bases and J by 4 bases, with 13 bases between them. The CDR3 is made up of 13 amino acids. In germline, CDR1 is SNHLY, CDR2 FYNNEI. The CDR3 here is CASTPDRFTEAFF. The CDR3, as DNA: TGTGCCAGCACTCCCGACAGATTCACTGAAGCTTTCTTT. Combining the CDR3 with reference TRBV2 and TRBJ1-1 gives the whole variable domain EPEVTQTPSHQVTQMGQEVILRCVPISNHLYFYWYRQILGQKVEFLVSFYNNEISEKSEIFDDQFSVERPDGSNFTLKIRSTKLEDSAMYFCASTPDRFTEAFFGQGTRLTVV.

V usage is TRBV7-2 and J usage is TRBJ1-1; TRBD1 matches 9 bases. The CDR3 is 15 amino acids. With V trimmed by 2 bases and J by 6 bases, 7 bases remained unmatched. The germline V gene has CDR1 SGHTA and CDR2 FQGNSA. CDR3 amino acids: CASSLRGQGESEAFF. The CDR3 nucleotides are TGTGCCAGCAGCTTACGGGGACAGGGTGAATCTGAAGCTTTCTTT.

V and J are TRBV13 and TRBJ2-7, with TRBD2 matching 10 bases. Germline CDR1 and CDR2: PRHDT and FYEKMQ (reference sequence). The CDR3 spans 17 residues. With V trimmed by 4 bases and J by 6 bases, 15 bases remained unmatched. This CDR3 is CASSSNPQRGGYREQYF. In DNA form, the CDR3 reads TGTGCCAGCAGCTCCAACCCCCAGCGGGGGGGATACCGCGAGCAGTACTTC. The variable domain in full, with the rest retrieved from reference TRBV13 and TRBJ2-7, is AAGVIQSPRHLIKEKRETATLKCYPIPRHDTVYWYQQGPGQDPQFLISFYEKMQSDKGSIPDRFSAQQFSDYHSELNMSSLELGDSALYFCASSSNPQRGGYREQYFGPGTRLTVT.

The gene calls are TRBV18 and TRBJ1-5; D is uncertain. The CDR3 contains 13 residues. CDR1 is KGHSH and CDR2 is LQKENI in the germline V gene. V was pared by 3 bases and J by 8 bases, with 11 bases between. In DNA form, the CDR3 reads TGTGCCAGCTCACCGGACGGAATAAAGCCCCAGCATTTT. It is translated as CASSPDGIKPQHF.

The chain uses TRBV21-1 and TRBJ1-3. TRBV21-1 is a known pseudogene. The CDR3 sequence is 10 residues long. CDR3: CASSIPAIYF. CDR3 coding DNA: TGTGCCAGCAGCATACCTGCCATATATTTT.

This chain connects TRBV28 to TRBJ2-7; D not resolved. V lost 4 bases to trimming and J lost 3 bases, with 10 bases between them. Germline-derived CDR1 and CDR2 are MDHEN and SYDVKM. This CDR3 region has 13 residues. CDR3 bases: TGTGCCAGCAGTTCCAGTCCCCGCTACGAGCAGTACTTC. Translating it yields CASSSSPRYEQYF.

The chain has TRBV19 and TRBJ1-2; weak D call: TRBD1 (5 bases). Trimming stripped 2 bases from V and 2 bases from J, with 6 bases between. In germline, CDR1 is LNHDA, CDR2 SQIVND (reference sequence). CDR3 length equals 13 residues. Here the CDR3 DNA reads TGTGCCAGTAGTATACCAGGGAACTATGGCTACACCTTC. Its translation: CASSIPGNYGYTF.

This rearrangement joins TRBV18 to TRBJ1-4; unclear D gene. The CDR3 extends over 19 amino acids. Germline assignment: CDR1 KGHSH and CDR2 LQKENI. V was pared by 3 bases and J by 5 bases, with 25 bases between. CDR3 sequence: CASSPFAVQADLLNEKLFF. The CDR3 region has the DNA TGTGCCAGCTCACCTTTCGCCGTGCAGGCAGACTTATTAAATGAAAAACTGTTTTTT.

The chain is built from TRBV18 and TRBJ2-6, with D possibly TRBD1 on 6 matching bases. Germline V gene data show CDR1 as KGHSH and CDR2 as LQKENI. The CDR3 loop spans 15 amino acids. V was trimmed by 0 bases and J by 4 bases, leaving 7 bases between them. Here the CDR3 reads CASSPPGAGANVLTF. DNA of the CDR3: TGTGCCAGCTCACCACCGGGGGCCGGGGCCAACGTCCTGACTTTC. Supplemented by reference TRBV18 and TRBJ2-6, the full variable domain reads NAGVMQNPRHLVRRRGQEARLRCSPMKGHSHVYWYRQLPEEGLKFMVYLQKENIIDESGMPKERFSAEFPKEGPSILRIQQVVRGDSAAYFCASSPPGAGANVLTFGAGSRLTVL.

The V and J genes are TRBV10-1 and TRBJ2-7, with D possibly being TRBD1 (6 bases). The CDR3 length is 14 residues. The germline gives CDR1 WNHNN, CDR2 SYGVQD (reference sequence). Trimming left V 3 bases short and J 4 bases short, with 13 bases between. In DNA, the CDR3 is TGCGCCAGCAGTGACGAGGGGGTCGGATACGAGCAGTACTTC. It specifies CASSDEGVGYEQYF.

The chain combines TRBV6-6 with TRBJ1-6; 7 nucleotides agree with TRBD1. Germline values: CDR1 MNHNY, CDR2 SVGAGI (reference sequence). The J segment lost 6 bases and the V segment lost 6 bases, leaving 5 bases of the junction unmatched. The CDR3 runs 14 residues. DNA for the CDR3: TGTGCCAGCAGGACCGGGACAGTTAATTCACCCCTCCACTTT. This codes for CASRTGTVNSPLHF.

CDR3 loop: CASKNGLAGFQETQYF. DNA for the CDR3: TGTGCCAGCAAAAATGGACTAGCGGGGTTTCAAGAGACCCAGTACTTC. The rearrangement uses TRBV28 and TRBJ2-5, with 12 positions matching TRBD2. Germline CDR1 is MDHEN and CDR2 is SYDVKM. The length of the CDR3 is 16 residues. V gave up 7 bases and J gave up 2 bases; unmatched junction bases: 8.

The gene calls are TRBV19 and TRBJ1-6; D is perhaps TRBD1 (6 bases). The CDR3 length is 17 residues. Germline values: CDR1 LNHDA, CDR2 SQIVND (reference sequence). Trimming removed 7 bases from V and 8 bases from J, with 24 bases in between. The CDR3 DNA is TGTGCCAGTACTCAGATTGGTGGGGGGCGCCGGGATTCACCCCTCCACTTT. This translates into CASTQIGGGRRDSPLHF.

The chain links TRBV6-5 to TRBJ1-1; D unclear. V shed 8 bases and J shed 5 bases, with 18 bases lying between them. CDR1 is MNHEY and CDR2 is SVGAGI in the germline V gene. The CDR3 has 14 residues. The CDR3: CASFRHSQRTEAFF. CDR3 DNA: TGTGCCAGCTTCAGACACTCACAGAGAACTGAAGCTTTCTTT.

The chain carries TRBV6-4 and TRBJ2-3, with D perhaps matching TRBD1 or TRBD2 (5 bases each). The germline CDR1 and CDR2 sequences are MRHNA and SNTAGT. V was clipped by 0 bases and J by 1 base, with 8 bases between them. There are 15 residues in the CDR3. CDR3 DNA sequence: TGTGCCAGCAGTGACTCAGTGGGGGGCACAGATACGCAGTATTTT. Protein sequence: CASSDSVGGTDTQYF.

This clone was recorded a few times. The chain is built from TRBV19 and TRBJ2-1; D may be TRBD1 or TRBD2 (7 bases each). Trimming left V 4 bases short and J 8 bases short, with 21 bases between. The V gene's germline CDR1 is LNHDA and CDR2 SQIVND (reference sequence). The CDR3 runs to 16 residues. The CDR3 reads CASSTRQGWGGDEQFF. The CDR3 DNA sequence: TGTGCCAGTAGTACCCGACAGGGCTGGGGGGGCGATGAGCAGTTCTTC. The variable domain in full, completed from reference TRBV19 and TRBJ2-1, reads DGGITQSPKYLFRKEGQNVTLSCEQNLNHDAMYWYRQDPGQGLRLIYYSQIVNDFQKGDIAEGYSVSREKKESFPLTVTSAQKNPTAFYLCASSTRQGWGGDEQFFGPGTRLTVL.

The V gene is TRBV6-1, the J gene TRBJ1-6; a possible D gene is TRBD1 (5 bases). Looked up from germline, CDR1 is MNHNS and CDR2 is SASEGT. The CDR3 consists of 17 residues. V was trimmed by 0 bases and J by 8 bases, leaving 17 bases between them. Here the CDR3 DNA reads TGTGCCAGCAGTGAAGCAACCCCAGCAGGGCTAGATTCACCCCTCCACTTT. It yields the protein CASSEATPAGLDSPLHF.

This chain joins TRBV7-2 and TRBJ2-3; TRBD2 agrees at 10 bases. V gave up 5 bases and J gave up 6 bases; unmatched junction bases: 11. CDR3 length equals 16 residues. Germline CDR1 and CDR2: SGHTA and FQGNSA. The CDR3 nucleotides are TGTGCCAGCAGCCTGCAACCTAGCGGGGGTTCGGATACGCAGTATTTT. Its translation is CASSLQPSGGSDTQYF. The whole variable domain, filled in from reference TRBV7-2 and TRBJ2-3, reads GAGVSQSPSNKVTEKGKDVELRCDPISGHTALYWYRQSLGQGLEFLIYFQGNSAPDKSGLPSDRFSAERTGGSVSTLTIQRTQQEDSAVYLCASSLQPSGGSDTQYFGPGTRLTVL.

This clone occurred a few times. This chain links TRBV30 with TRBJ1-2; no definite D call. Germline lookup yields CDR1 GTSNPN and CDR2 SVGIG (reference sequence). The ends were cut back, 0 bases at V and 3 bases at J, with 8 bases in the middle. The CDR3 has 13 residues. The CDR3 spells CAWSVNGYYGYTF. The DNA of the CDR3 is TGTGCCTGGAGTGTGAACGGATACTATGGCTACACCTTC.

This rearrangement joins TRBV7-9 to TRBJ1-5, with D perhaps TRBD1 (5 bases). This CDR3 has 14 amino acids. CDR1 and CDR2 (germline): SEHNR, FQNEAQ (reference sequence). V lost 1 base and J 6 bases, leaving 10 bases between the germline ends. CDR3: CASSLGGVGQPQHF. CDR3 DNA: TGTGCCAGCAGCTTAGGGGGGGTAGGTCAGCCCCAGCATTTT.

The gene calls are TRBV5-5 and TRBJ2-1, with 7 positions matching TRBD2. V shed 7 bases, J shed 3 bases, and the junction held 7 bases outside the gene matches. This CDR3 has 14 amino acids. Germline CDR1 is SGHKS and CDR2 is YYEKEE (reference sequence). The CDR3, as DNA: TGTGCCAGCGAACTCGGGGGGATCTACAATGAGCAGTTCTTC. Protein sequence: CASELGGIYNEQFF.

The rearrangement links TRBV7-3 to TRBJ1-2; no definite D call. The CDR3 is 13 amino acids. Germline V lookup: CDR1 SGHTA, CDR2 FQGTGA. V lost 5 bases to trimming and J lost 1 base, with 8 bases between them. As DNA, the CDR3 is TGTGCCAGCAGCCTCGGGGTTAACTATGGCTACACCTTC. Its protein is CASSLGVNYGYTF.

The V gene is TRBV19, the J gene TRBJ2-1; D tentatively fits TRBD1 or TRBD2 (5 bases each). There are 15 residues in the CDR3. The germline CDR1 and CDR2 sequences are LNHDA and SQIVND (reference sequence). V shed 2 bases and J shed 9 bases, with 17 bases lying between them. CDR3 in amino acids: CASSILPGRVSEQFF. DNA for the CDR3: TGTGCCAGTAGTATACTCCCAGGGAGAGTCTCTGAGCAGTTCTTC.

The V call is TRBV7-2, the J call TRBJ1-1; TRBD1 matches 7 bases. The CDR3 has 15 residues. Germline CDR1 SGHTA, CDR2 FQGNSA. V was pared by 3 bases and J by 0 bases, with 4 bases of the junction left unmatched. The DNA for the CDR3 is TGTGCCAGCAGCTTTTGGGGACAGATGAACACTGAAGCTTTCTTT. Residues: CASSFWGQMNTEAFF. The whole variable domain, filled in from reference TRBV7-2 and TRBJ1-1, reads GAGVSQSPSNKVTEKGKDVELRCDPISGHTALYWYRQSLGQGLEFLIYFQGNSAPDKSGLPSDRFSAERTGGSVSTLTIQRTQQEDSAVYLCASSFWGQMNTEAFFGQGTRLTVV.

The chain couples TRBV6-5 to TRBJ2-5, with D maybe TRBD2 (5 bases). Trimming took 0 bases from V and 4 from J, leaving 9 bases between them. The CDR3 contains 14 residues. Looked up from germline, CDR1 is MNHEY and CDR2 is SVGAGI. The CDR3 sequence is CASSYSAGGETQYF. The CDR3 DNA follows: TGTGCCAGCAGTTACTCGGCAGGAGGAGAGACCCAGTACTTC.

This clone was recorded only once. The chain uses TRBV5-4 and TRBJ1-5, with D unclear. Deletions cut 7 bases from V and 7 bases from J, with 12 bases between. The CDR3 is 12 amino acids. Germline CDR1 and CDR2: SGHNT and YYREEE (reference sequence). CDR3 sequence (DNA): TGTGCCAGCTGTCTCCTCAGGCAGCCCCAGCATTTT. Protein sequence: CASCLLRQPQHF.

The rearrangement uses TRBV27 and TRBJ1-2; TRBD1 is a possible D gene (5 bases). The CDR3 sequence is 16 residues long. V lost 4 bases to trimming and J lost 5 bases, with 20 bases between them. CDR1 is MNHEY and CDR2 is SMNVEV in the germline V gene (reference sequence). The CDR3 DNA reads TGTGCCAGCAGTTCCGGGAGGTCCAGGGCCTCTTATGGCTACACCTTC. Encoded protein: CASSSGRSRASYGYTF.